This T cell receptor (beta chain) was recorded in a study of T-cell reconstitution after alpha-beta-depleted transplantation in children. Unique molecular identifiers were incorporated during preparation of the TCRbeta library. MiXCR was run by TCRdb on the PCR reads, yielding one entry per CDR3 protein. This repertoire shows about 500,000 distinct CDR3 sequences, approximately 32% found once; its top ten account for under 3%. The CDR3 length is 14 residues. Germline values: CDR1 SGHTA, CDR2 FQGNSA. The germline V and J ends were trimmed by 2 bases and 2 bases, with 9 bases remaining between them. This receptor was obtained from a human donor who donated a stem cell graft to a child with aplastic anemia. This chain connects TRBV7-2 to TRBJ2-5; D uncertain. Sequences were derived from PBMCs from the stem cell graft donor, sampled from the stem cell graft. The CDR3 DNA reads TGTGCCAGCAGCTTAAATAGTGGGCAAGAGACCCAGTACTTC. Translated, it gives CASSLNSGQETQYF.